This T cell receptor (beta chain) was recorded in a study of breast tumors, draining lymph nodes, adjacent tissues. The study's findings and limits: Findings are consistent with lymph node origin and intratumoral expansion of most tumor T cells. That most tumor T cells come from lymph nodes remained unproven. Compared with basal-like, luminal-like tumors shared significantly more repertoire with nontumor tissue. Tumor repertoires ranked between lymph nodes and nontumor tissue in diversity, with V and J gene preferences.

TCRdb used MiXCR to reprocess the multiplex PCR reads, holding one entry per CDR3 protein. Among 45,000 to 65,000 distinct CDR3 sequences listed, less than 55% were seen once. The table lists this clonotype with many counts. What it binds is unknown. This TCR was recovered from a female donor with breast cancer. Some clones in this sample may be carry-over from other donors' samples. What was sequenced was breast tumor tissue.

CDR3 region: CASSSGTTRSEQYF. The CDR3 DNA reads TGTGCCAGCAGCTCAGGGACCACCCGGTCTGAGCAGTACTTC. The V call is TRBV11-2, the J call TRBJ2-7, with D perhaps given as TRBD1 or TRBD2 (5 bases each). From germline, CDR1 is SGHAT and CDR2 FQNNGV. The V end lost 4 bases, the J end lost 7 bases, and 17 bases lay between the germline ends. The CDR3 loop spans 14 amino acids.